This T cell receptor beta chain stems from a study of T cell responses to AZD1222 COVID-19 vaccine. Study-wide results and caveats: Breadth and depth of Spike-specific TCRs rose after two AZD1222 doses. CD4 TCRs associated with vaccination spanned spike, dominating at 160-218 and 743-854. Clonal diversity may have been underestimated, and the donors were mostly white British, with more females than males.

Clones were sequenced by immunoSEQ multiplex PCR, and TCRdb holds only the in-frame ones, with some missing. The sample consists of fewer than 130,000 clones, nearly 90% of them appearing once. CDR3 length: 16 amino acids. Germline lookup yields CDR1 MDHEN and CDR2 SYDVKM. The V gene lost 10 bases and the J gene lost 1 base, with 20 bases spanning the gap. The count of this clone is one. The target antigen is unknown. V usage is TRBV28 and J usage is TRBJ1-5; D gene unclear. This sample comprised peripheral blood, obtained on day 0 of AZD1222 vaccination. The clonotype was recovered from an adult in good health. In DNA form, the CDR3 reads TGTGCCACCGCCGCGATGAGTCATAGGAGCAATCAGCCCCAGCATTTT. Protein sequence: CATAAMSHRSNQPQHF. Combining the CDR3 with reference TRBV28 and TRBJ1-5 gives the whole variable domain DVKVTQSSRYLVKRTGEKVFLECVQDMDHENMFWYRQDPGLGLRLIYFSYDVKMKEKGDIPEGYSVSREKKERFSLILESASTNQTSMYLCATAAMSHRSNQPQHFGDGTRLSIL.